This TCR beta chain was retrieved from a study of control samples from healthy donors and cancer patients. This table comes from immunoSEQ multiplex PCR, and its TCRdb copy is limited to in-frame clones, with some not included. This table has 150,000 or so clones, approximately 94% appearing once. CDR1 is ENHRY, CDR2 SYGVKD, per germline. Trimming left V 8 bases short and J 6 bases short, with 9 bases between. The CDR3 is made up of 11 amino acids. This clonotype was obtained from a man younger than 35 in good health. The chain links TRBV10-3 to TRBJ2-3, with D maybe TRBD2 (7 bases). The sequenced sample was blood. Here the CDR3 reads CAIGGADTQYF. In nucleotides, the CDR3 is TGTGCCATCGGGGGGGCTGATACGCAGTATTTT.